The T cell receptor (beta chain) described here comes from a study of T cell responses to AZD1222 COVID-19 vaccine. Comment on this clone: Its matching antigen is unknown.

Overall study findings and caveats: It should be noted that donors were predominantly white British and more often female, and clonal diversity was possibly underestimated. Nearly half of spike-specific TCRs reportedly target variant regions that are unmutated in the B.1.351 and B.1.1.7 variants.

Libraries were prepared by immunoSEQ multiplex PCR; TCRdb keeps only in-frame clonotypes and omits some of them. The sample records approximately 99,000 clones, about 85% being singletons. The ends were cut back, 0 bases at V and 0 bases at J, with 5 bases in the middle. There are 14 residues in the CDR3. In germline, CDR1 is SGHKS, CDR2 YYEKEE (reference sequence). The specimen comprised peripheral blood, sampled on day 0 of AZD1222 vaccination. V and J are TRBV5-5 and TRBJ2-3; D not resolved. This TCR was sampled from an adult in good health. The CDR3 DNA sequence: TGTGCCAGCAGCTTGGTTGGTAGCACAGATACGCAGTATTTT. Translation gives CASSLVGSTDTQYF.